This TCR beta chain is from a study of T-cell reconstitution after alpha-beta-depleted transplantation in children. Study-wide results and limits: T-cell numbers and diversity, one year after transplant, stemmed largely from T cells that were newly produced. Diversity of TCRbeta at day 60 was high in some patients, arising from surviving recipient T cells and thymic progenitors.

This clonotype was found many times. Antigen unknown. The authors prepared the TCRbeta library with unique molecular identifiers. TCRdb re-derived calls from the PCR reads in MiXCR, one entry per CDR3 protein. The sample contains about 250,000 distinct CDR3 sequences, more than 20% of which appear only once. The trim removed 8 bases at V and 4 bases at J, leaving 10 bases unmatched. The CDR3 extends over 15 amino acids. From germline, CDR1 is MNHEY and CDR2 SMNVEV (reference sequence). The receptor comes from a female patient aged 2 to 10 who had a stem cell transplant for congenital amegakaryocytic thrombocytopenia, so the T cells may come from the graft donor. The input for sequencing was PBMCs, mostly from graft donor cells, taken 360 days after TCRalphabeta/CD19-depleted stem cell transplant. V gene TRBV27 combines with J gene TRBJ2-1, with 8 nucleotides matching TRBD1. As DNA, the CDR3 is TGTGCCAGCGGGCTAGGGGACAGGCTATACAATGAGCAGTTCTTC. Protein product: CASGLGDRLYNEQFF.